This T cell receptor beta chain was identified in a study of vaccination effects on CD4 cells after COVID-19. This CDR3 spans 15 amino acids. V was clipped by 6 bases and J by 1 base; unmatched bases: 5. The germline V gene has CDR1 LNHDA and CDR2 SQIVND (reference sequence). At the end of about ten days of culture, CD4+ T cells were isolated. The participants, recipients of two vaccine doses, got either BNT162b2 or mRNA-1273. Absence of prior SARS-CoV-2 infection characterized the vaccine recipients, who showed negative nucleocapsid antibodies. Here immunoSEQ multiplex PCR was the method, and the copy in TCRdb shows in-frame clones only, minus some. Found here are some 40,000 clones, 65% to 75% of them singletons; the top ten hold about 8.4%. A word on this clone: Its antigen remains unidentified.

The source material was CD4+ T cells from PBMCs cultured without peptide, sampled after COVID-19 vaccination. The sequence came from a human donor who received a COVID-19 vaccine. The rearrangement links TRBV19 to TRBJ2-1; the match to TRBD1 covers 8 bases. CDR3: CASRSGTGSYNEQFF. Here the CDR3 DNA reads TGTGCCAGTAGATCCGGGACAGGATCCTACAATGAGCAGTTCTTC.